What follows are 5 T cell receptor beta chains derived from one specimen sequenced in a study of blood T cells in healthy people across ages. A second about 7 to 12 cycle PCR used barcoded and J-beta primers. TCRdb ran MiXCR on the 5' RACE reads and lists one entry per CDR3 protein. This sample has 650,000 to 900,000 distinct CDR3 sequences, with under 80% found just once. The sequenced sample consisted of blood. The origin of the receptors is a man aged 25 to 40 in good health.

This clonotype appeared a few times. The chain employs TRBV29-1 and TRBJ1-1, with D tentatively TRBD1 (5 bases). Germline V gene lookup returns CDR1 SQVTM and CDR2 ANQGSEA. V was pared by 8 bases and J by 4 bases, with 14 bases between. The CDR3 covers 12 residues. This chain's CDR3 is CSSNTGGTEAFF. Written as DNA, the CDR3 is TGCAGCTCAAATACGGGGGGCACTGAAGCTTTCTTT.

The table lists this clonotype with a few counts. The chain recombines TRBV28 with TRBJ2-7; D is unresolved. With 2 bases removed from V and 0 bases from J, the gap between germline ends came to 23 bases. CDR1 and CDR2 from the germline V gene are MDHEN and SYDVKM. CDR3 length: 19 residues. CDR3 DNA sequence: TGTGCCAGCAGTTTAGTTGGCAGGATAGGGAAAGGGCCCTCCTACGAGCAGTACTTC. Translated: CASSLVGRIGKGPSYEQYF.

This chain joins TRBV6-5 and TRBJ1-1; 7 positions agree with TRBD1. Germline CDR1 reads MNHEY; CDR2 reads SVGAGI. This CDR3 region has 13 residues. After removal of 7 bases from V and 1 base from J, the junction contained 3 bases not matched to a gene. The CDR3 here is CASTTGANTEAFF. The CDR3 nucleotides read TGTGCCAGCACCACAGGGGCGAACACTGAAGCTTTCTTT.

For the CDR3, the DNA is TGTGCCTCCCCCGGTGGGGGCAGCGGAGAGACCCAGTACTTC. Translation: CASPGGGSGETQYF. The chain joins TRBV30 to TRBJ2-5; perhaps TRBD1 as D (6 bases). There are 14 residues in the CDR3. Trimming removed 7 bases from V and 4 bases from J, with 19 bases in between. Germline loops: CDR1 GTSNPN, CDR2 SVGIG (reference sequence).

This clonotype was seen a few times. The CDR3 loop reads CASSYPGPYNEQFF. The CDR3 DNA follows: TGTGCCAGCAGTTACCCCGGACCCTACAATGAGCAGTTCTTC. This chain uses TRBV6-2 or TRBV6-3 with TRBJ2-1, with D hard to call. CDR1 and CDR2 (germline): MNHEY, SVGEGT. This CDR3 is built from 14 residues. The V and J ends lost 2 bases and 2 bases respectively, with 7 bases between them.